The 21 T cell receptor beta chains presented below share a single source sample, sequenced in a study of T cells after yellow fever vaccination. TCRdb re-called the 5' RACE reads through MiXCR, storing one row per CDR3 protein. The sample has under 350,000 distinct CDR3 sequences; 4.1% are singletons. Sequenced here: PBMCs, sampled 5 days after the yellow fever booster vaccination. The receptors come from a young man who received the YFV17D yellow fever vaccine.

The table lists this clonotype with many counts. The chain is built from TRBV7-6 and TRBJ2-3; D tentatively reads TRBD1 or TRBD2 (6 bases each). CDR1 and CDR2 (germline): SGHVS, FNYEAQ. The CDR3 is 17 amino acids. Trimming shortened V by 1 base and J by 7 bases, and 21 bases separated the two germline ends. The CDR3 loop is CASSLGGASPNGNTQYF. In DNA, the CDR3 is TGTGCCAGCAGCTTAGGGGGGGCTAGCCCTAACGGGAATACGCAGTATTTT.

This chain uses TRBV21-1 with TRBJ1-2; no check of the table's D call, TRBD1, against the DNA was made. TRBV21-1 is noted as a pseudogene. The CDR3 sequence is 16 residues long. The CDR3 sequence is CAKQGGMGQGIYGYTF. CDR3 nucleotide sequence: TGTGCCAAACAAGGGGGAATGGGACAGGGGATATATGGCTACACCTTC.

The chain employs TRBV19 and TRBJ1-6; D is ambiguous. The V gene lost 3 bases and the J gene lost 10 bases, with 16 bases spanning the gap. CDR3 length: 15 amino acids. The germline CDR1 and CDR2 sequences are LNHDA and SQIVND (reference sequence). The CDR3 bases are TGTGCCAGTAGTATCCAGACCCAACTCCGGTCACCCCTCCACTTT. Translating gives CASSIQTQLRSPLHF.

This clonotype showed up many times. The chain employs TRBV7-2 and TRBJ2-1, with D possibly being TRBD1 (7 bases). There are 12 residues in the CDR3. Germline values: CDR1 SGHTA, CDR2 FQGNSA. V was clipped by 5 bases and J by 12 bases, with 14 bases between them. The CDR3 coding sequence is TGTGCCAGCAGCGTCCCAGGGGGGAGGCAGTTCTTC. As protein: CASSVPGGRQFF.

This clonotype was seen at least ten times. The rearrangement joins TRBV25-1 to TRBJ2-7; D remains unclear. V lost 1 base, J lost 1 base, and 8 bases lay in between. The CDR3 runs 14 residues. CDR1 is MGHDK, CDR2 SYGVNS, per germline. The CDR3 region is CASSESTVSYEQYF. In nucleotides, the CDR3 is TGTGCCAGCAGTGAATCGACGGTTTCCTACGAGCAGTACTTC.

This chain joins TRBV5-5 and TRBJ1-4; 7 bases map to TRBD1. This CDR3 contains 16 residues. V shed 4 bases, J shed 0 bases, and the junction held 6 bases outside the gene matches. Germline V gene data show CDR1 as SGHKS and CDR2 as YYEKEE (reference sequence). The CDR3 here is CASSKAGGATNEKLFF. DNA of the CDR3: TGTGCCAGCAGCAAAGCAGGGGGTGCAACTAATGAAAAACTGTTTTTT.

This clonotype occurred a few times. J is TRBJ2-1 and V is TRBV11-3, with a tentative D call TRBD2 (5 bases). The CDR3 has 14 amino acids. Trimming left V 2 bases short and J 9 bases short, with 14 bases between. The V gene's germline CDR1 is SGHNT and CDR2 YENEEA. CDR3 sequence: CASSLRPAGVEQFF. CDR3 coding DNA: TGTGCCAGCAGCTTAAGGCCGGCGGGTGTTGAGCAGTTCTTC.

This clonotype showed up just a few times. This chain uses TRBV28 with TRBJ2-1; TRBD1 matches 7 bases. The junction had 4 bases not matched to a gene; V was cut back by 5 bases and J by 0 bases. The CDR3 has 15 residues. Per the germline V gene, CDR1 is MDHEN and CDR2 is SYDVKM. The CDR3 region has the DNA TGTGCCAGCAGTAAGGGACAGAGCTCCTACAATGAGCAGTTCTTC. This sequence encodes CASSKGQSSYNEQFF.

The chain has TRBV12-3 or TRBV12-4 and TRBJ2-3, with D hard to call. The CDR3 is 14 amino acids. V was pared by 6 bases and J by 0 bases, with 10 bases between. The CDR3 spells CASREGPSTDTQYF. The CDR3 DNA reads TGTGCCAGCAGAGAAGGACCAAGCACAGATACGCAGTATTTT.

This clonotype has only a few counts. This rearrangement joins TRBV7-8 to TRBJ1-5; 8 bases are shared with TRBD1. This CDR3 is built from 15 residues. The V segment lost 0 bases and the J segment 7 bases; nucleotides outside the gene matches: 5. Germline V CDR1 and CDR2: SGHVS, FQNEAQ. The CDR3 is CASSLARGQRQPQHF. Written as DNA, the CDR3 is TGTGCCAGCAGCTTAGCCAGGGGGCAGAGGCAGCCCCAGCATTTT.

The table lists this clonotype with a few counts. V usage is TRBV4-3 and J usage is TRBJ2-5; D uncertain. Germline CDR1 is LGHNA and CDR2 is YSLEER. The CDR3 sequence is 15 residues long. Trimming shortened V by 0 bases and J by 5 bases, and 13 bases separated the two germline ends. The CDR3: CASSQDFFGVETQYF. CDR3 in DNA: TGCGCCAGCAGCCAAGATTTCTTCGGCGTGGAGACCCAGTACTTC.

This sequence joins TRBV5-1 and TRBJ1-4; the match to TRBD1 covers 11 bases. The CDR3 totals 17 residues. The germline gives CDR1 SGHRS, CDR2 YFSETQ. J lost 3 bases, V lost 4 bases, and 8 bases had no gene match. The CDR3, as DNA: TGCGCCAGCAGCAGCGGACAGGGGGCGCCGGCTAATGAAAAACTGTTTTTT. Its protein product is CASSSGQGAPANEKLFF.

This clonotype occurred a few times. The chain employs TRBV7-9 and TRBJ1-5; no firm D call. Germline values: CDR1 SEHNR, CDR2 FQNEAQ (reference sequence). Trimming shortened V by 5 bases and J by 4 bases, and 12 bases separated the two germline ends. CDR3 length: 14 residues. The CDR3 bases are TGTGCCAGCAGCCACACTCAAGAGAATCAGCCCCAGCATTTT. This codes for CASSHTQENQPQHF.

This clonotype was seen at least ten times. This chain joins TRBV12-3 or TRBV12-4 and TRBJ1-1; 8 nucleotides match TRBD1. The J segment lost 0 bases and the V segment lost 6 bases, leaving 12 bases of the junction unmatched. The CDR3 contains 17 residues. The chain's CDR3 is CASRRDRGPLMNTEAFF. CDR3 in DNA: TGTGCCAGCAGAAGAGACAGGGGTCCACTCATGAACACTGAAGCTTTCTTT.

This clonotype was observed many times. The chain uses TRBV20-1 and TRBJ2-3; 10 bases are a match to TRBD2. CDR1 and CDR2 (germline): DFQATT, SNEGSKA (reference sequence). This CDR3 contains 16 residues. With 0 bases clipped from V and 4 bases from J, the junction kept 7 bases outside the gene matches. The CDR3 reads CSARDPLAGVPDTQYF. As DNA, the CDR3 is TGCAGTGCTAGAGATCCCCTAGCGGGGGTCCCAGATACGCAGTATTTT.

The sample holds a few counts of this clonotype. The chain carries TRBV5-1 and TRBJ1-4, with a weak D call TRBD1 (5 bases). This CDR3 region has 13 residues. The germline CDR1 and CDR2 sequences are SGHRS and YFSETQ. The V gene lost 4 bases and the J gene lost 8 bases, with 12 bases spanning the gap. DNA for the CDR3: TGCGCCAGCAGCCCGCCGGGACCGGAAAAACTGTTTTTT. It translates to CASSPPGPEKLFF. The full variable domain, with the rest looked up from reference TRBV5-1 and TRBJ1-4, is KAGVTQTPRYLIKTRGQQVTLSCSPISGHRSVSWYQQTPGQGLQFLFEYFSETQRNKGNFPGRFSGRQFSNSRSEMNVSTLELGDSALYLCASSPPGPEKLFFGSGTQLSVL.

The V and J genes are TRBV7-9 and TRBJ2-6; D assignment may be TRBD1 or TRBD2 (5 bases each). This CDR3 contains 18 residues. Germline CDR1 reads SEHNR; CDR2 reads FQNEAQ (reference sequence). The V end lost 3 bases, the J end lost 0 bases, and 15 bases lay between the germline ends. The CDR3 loop reads CASSLPGRYTSGANVLTF. The CDR3 DNA follows: TGTGCCAGCAGCTTGCCGGGACGCTATACCTCTGGGGCCAACGTCCTGACTTTC. Full variable domain (remainder filled in from reference TRBV7-9 and TRBJ2-6): DTGVSQNPRHKITKRGQNVTFRCDPISEHNRLYWYRQTLGQGPEFLTYFQNEAQLEKSRLLSDRFSAERPKGSFSTLEIQRTEQGDSAMYLCASSLPGRYTSGANVLTFGAGSRLTVL.

This clonotype was seen ten or more times. The chain employs TRBV5-1 and TRBJ2-2; possibly TRBD1 or TRBD2 for D (6 bases each). This CDR3 has 16 residues. Germline-derived CDR1 and CDR2 are SGHRS and YFSETQ. With 3 bases removed from V and 6 bases from J, the gap between germline ends came to 18 bases. CDR3 amino acids: CASSSGDTFSPGELFF. The CDR3 DNA reads as TGCGCCAGCAGCTCGGGGGACACCTTCTCCCCCGGGGAGCTGTTTTTT.

This clonotype was detected ten times or more. The V gene is TRBV7-2, the J gene TRBJ2-5; D ambiguous. Trimming stripped 4 bases from V and 3 bases from J, with 9 bases between. The CDR3 covers 13 residues. CDR1 SGHTA and CDR2 FQGNSA come from the germline V gene. CDR3 DNA sequence: TGTGCCAGCAGCTCATACGTGGAAGAGACCCAGTACTTC. It yields the protein CASSSYVEETQYF.

This clonotype was detected many times. This sequence joins TRBV18 and TRBJ1-4, with TRBD1 matching over 7 bases. V was pared by 6 bases and J by 2 bases, with 3 bases of the junction left unmatched. Germline V gives CDR1 KGHSH, CDR2 LQKENI. This CDR3 is 14 amino acids long. The CDR3 sequence is CASSVQGTNEKLFF. In DNA, the CDR3 is TGTGCCAGCTCGGTACAGGGGACTAATGAAAAACTGTTTTTT.

The gene calls are TRBV12-3 or TRBV12-4 and TRBJ2-5, with TRBD2 as a possible D gene (6 bases). Trimming left V 3 bases short and J 5 bases short, with 16 bases between. CDR3 length: 15 amino acids. The CDR3 is CASSFGDWAGETQYF. DNA of the CDR3: TGTGCCAGCAGTTTCGGCGACTGGGCGGGGGAGACCCAGTACTTC.